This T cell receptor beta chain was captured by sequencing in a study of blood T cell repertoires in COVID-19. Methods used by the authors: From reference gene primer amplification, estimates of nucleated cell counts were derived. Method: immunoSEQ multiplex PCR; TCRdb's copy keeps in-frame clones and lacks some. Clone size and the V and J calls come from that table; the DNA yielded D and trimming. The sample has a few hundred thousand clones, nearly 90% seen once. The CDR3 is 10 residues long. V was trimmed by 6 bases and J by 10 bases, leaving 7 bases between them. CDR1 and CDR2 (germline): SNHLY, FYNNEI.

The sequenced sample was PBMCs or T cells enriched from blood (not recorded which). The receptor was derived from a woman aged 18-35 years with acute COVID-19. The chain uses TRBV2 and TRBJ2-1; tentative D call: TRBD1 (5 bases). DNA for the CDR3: TGTGCCAGCAGCCCAGGGGAGCAGTTCTTC. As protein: CASSPGEQFF.